The entry below gives a single TCR beta chain sequence along with its context. What it binds is unknown. These data come from a study of T cells after yellow fever vaccination. MiXCR, run by TCRdb on the 5' RACE reads, gives a single entry per CDR3 protein. The repertoire holds a few hundred thousand distinct CDR3 sequences, with roughly 7% as singletons. Overall study findings and caveats: It was a small share of clonotypes that appeared in both CD4 and CD8 compartments.

The sequence derives from a young man who received the YFV17D yellow fever vaccine. Sequenced here: PBMCs, sampled more than 40 days after the first yellow fever vaccination.

The CDR3 DNA reads TGCGCCAGCAGCTCGTCCGGGACTAATGAAAAACTGTTTTTT. This gives the protein CASSSSGTNEKLFF. The V call is TRBV5-1, the J call TRBJ1-4; D gene ambiguous. This CDR3 is 14 amino acids long. Germline V CDR1 and CDR2: SGHRS, YFSETQ. Trimming stripped 3 bases from V and 2 bases from J, with 8 bases between.